This T cell receptor (beta chain) was obtained from a study of monozygotic twins with inflammatory bowel disease. General study results and limits: No difference in repertoire similarity was seen between concordant and discordant twins, possibly because power was limited.

A word on this clonotype: Its specificity is unknown.

Looked up from germline, CDR1 is KGHDR and CDR2 is SFDVKD. The length of the CDR3 is 15 residues. TCRdb reprocessed the 5' RACE reads, keeping one entry per CDR3 protein, no DNA. The sample holds approximately 330,000 distinct CDR3 sequences. V is TRBV24-1 and J is TRBJ2-1; TCRdb indicates TRBD2, and absent DNA this call remains unverified. The origin of this receptor is a human donor with ulcerative colitis or Crohn's disease, or a healthy co-twin of an affected twin (not recorded which). The sample comprised blood. The CDR3 loop is CATSDLSGSYNEQFF.